The present entry profiles one T cell receptor (beta chain) with its context. The data are from a study of blood T cell repertoires in COVID-19. On the study more broadly: Samples of COVID-19 (acute and convalescent) were obtained from the United States, Italy and Spain. The analysed material was cDNA or gDNA that came from T cells, B-cell-depleted T cells, or PBMCs.

Assay used: immunoSEQ multiplex PCR; TCRdb lists only in-frame clones, some missing. Of under 200,000 clones detected, roughly 84% appear once; the ten largest clones hold around 5%. V lost 4 bases, J lost 5 bases, and 17 bases lay in between. The CDR3 is 15 residues long. Germline assignment: CDR1 SGHRS and CDR2 YFSETQ. This clonotype was sampled from a woman in her 50s with COVID-19, enrolled during active disease. The sequenced material came from peripheral blood. The chain carries TRBV5-1 and TRBJ2-3, with D tentatively TRBD2 (6 bases). CDR3 protein: CASSRTGTLGDTQYF. CDR3 DNA: TGCGCCAGCAGCAGGACCGGGACTCTGGGAGATACGCAGTATTTT.